This TCR beta chain emerged from a study of breast tumors, draining lymph nodes, adjacent tissues. This CDR3 comprises 16 residues. Germline V gene data show CDR1 as MNHEY and CDR2 as SVGAGI. The V segment lost 4 bases and the J segment 4 bases; nucleotides outside the gene matches: 8. On this clonotype itself: A much bigger clone sits one base away, suggesting this may be a read error.

Samples came from axillary lymph nodes draining the breast cancer. One entry per CDR3 protein results from TCRdb running MiXCR on the multiplex PCR reads. The sample yields about 140,000 distinct CDR3 sequences, about 33% seen once. The sequencing input was axillary lymph node tissue. The TCR comes from a female donor with breast cancer. Some clones in this sample may be carry-over from other donors' samples. The chain has TRBV6-5 and TRBJ1-4, with 8 bases aligning to TRBD1. The CDR3 sequence: CASSCTTGGGNEKLFF. In DNA form, the CDR3 reads TGTGCCAGCAGTTGCACAACAGGGGGAGGTAATGAAAAACTGTTTTTT.